This T cell receptor (beta chain) was documented in a study of blood T cell repertoires in COVID-19. Study-level information: Specimens from acute and convalescent COVID-19 originated in the United States, Italy and Spain. Sample material is recorded as cDNA or gDNA derived from T cells, B-cell-depleted T cells, or PBMCs.

The V end was cut by 6 bases, the J end by 15 bases, with 18 bases between. This CDR3 contains 11 residues. Germline V lookup: CDR1 DFQATT, CDR2 SNEGSKA (reference sequence). As originally analysed: Amplification from reference gene primers served as the basis for estimated nucleated cell counts. Sequenced by immunoSEQ multiplex PCR; TCRdb stores in-frame clones only, minus some. V and J calls plus clone size are reproduced from that table; the DNA served to infer D and trimming. Of under 200,000 clones in the sample, about 87% were seen once. Patients from Seattle were sampled longitudinally, starting during active infection.

The V gene is TRBV20-1, the J gene TRBJ2-1, with D perhaps matching TRBD2 (6 bases). The sequence came from a man in his sixties with COVID-19, enrolled during active disease. The sequencing sample was made of peripheral blood. The CDR3 protein is CSARRTGVLFF. CDR3 in DNA: TGCAGTGCCCGGCGCACGGGAGTCCTGTTCTTC.